The 30 T cell receptor beta chains below come from one sample, sequenced in a study of response to subunit inactivated influenza vaccine. TCRdb recomputed calls from the RT-PCR reads with MiXCR, one row per CDR3 protein. This table holds fewer than 350,000 distinct CDR3 sequences, about a fifth found once. The material was PBMCs from blood, obtained approximately 20 months after vaccination. These receptors came from a man aged 45-69 years who received an inactivated influenza vaccine.

The rearrangement joins TRBV9 to TRBJ2-3; TRBD2 matches 13 bases. CDR3 length: 17 amino acids. V lost 0 bases to trimming and J lost 3 bases; unmatched junction nucleotides: 4. The V gene's germline CDR1 is SGDLS and CDR2 YYNGEE. The CDR3 is CASSVGLAGGRTDTQYF. CDR3 bases: TGTGCCAGCAGCGTAGGACTAGCGGGAGGTCGTACAGATACGCAGTATTTT.

This clonotype was seen only a few times. The chain joins TRBV6-2 or TRBV6-3 to TRBJ1-2, with D possibly TRBD1 on 5 matching bases. Looked up from germline, CDR1 is MNHEY and CDR2 is SVGEGT. Trimming pared 3 bases from V and 6 bases from J, leaving 11 bases between. CDR3 length: 13 residues. The CDR3 DNA is TGTGCCAGCAGTTATTCAGGGATTGATGGCTACACCTTC. Amino acids: CASSYSGIDGYTF.

V is TRBV29-1 and J is TRBJ2-1; 13 nucleotides align to TRBD2. The germline CDR1 and CDR2 sequences are SQVTM and ANQGSEA. Germline trimming cut 4 bases from V and 5 bases from J; bases unmatched to any gene: 5. This CDR3 is 15 amino acids long. The CDR3 nucleotides read TGCAGCGTTGTAACTAGCGGGAGGGCCCACAATGAGCAGTTCTTC. Translating gives CSVVTSGRAHNEQFF.

About this clonotype: A junction end diverges from the germline sequence, so it may reflect a read error. The V and J genes are TRBV7-7 and TRBJ2-5; D not resolved. CDR3 length: 13 residues. CDR1 and CDR2 (germline): SSHAT, FNYEAQ (reference sequence). The CDR3 region is CASSQEFPETQYF. CDR3 DNA: TGTGCTAGCAGCCAGGAGTTCCCTGAGACCCAGTACTTC.

This clonotype was seen only once. The rearrangement links TRBV30 to TRBJ2-1; D call uncertain. The CDR3 has 15 residues. Germline values: CDR1 GTSNPN, CDR2 SVGIG (reference sequence). The V and J ends lost 2 bases and 9 bases respectively, with 20 bases between them. The CDR3 nucleotides read TGTGCCTGGAGTCTGGGCCTATTCGGACCTGGTGAGCAGTTCTTC. Protein sequence: CAWSLGLFGPGEQFF.

The rearrangement links TRBV20-1 to TRBJ1-2; the match to TRBD1 covers 8 bases. The CDR3 spans 13 residues. Germline lookup yields CDR1 DFQATT and CDR2 SNEGSKA (reference sequence). Germline trimming cut 1 base from V and 2 bases from J; bases unmatched to any gene: 0. The CDR3 sequence: CSARGTGNYGYTF. DNA of the CDR3: TGCAGTGCTAGAGGGACAGGGAACTATGGCTACACCTTC.

This clonotype turned up a few times. The chain joins TRBV6-5 to TRBJ2-7; D is possibly TRBD1 (5 bases). V gave up 2 bases and J gave up 3 bases, with 11 bases separating them. Germline CDR1 is MNHEY and CDR2 is SVGAGI. The CDR3 consists of 14 residues. CDR3: CASSYPGQGYEQYF. As DNA, the CDR3 is TGTGCCAGCAGTTACCCCGGGCAGGGCTACGAGCAGTACTTC.

The rearrangement links TRBV18 to TRBJ2-1; 8 bases match TRBD2. CDR3 length equals 20 residues. V dropped 2 bases and J dropped 3; count of bases not matched to a gene: 18. Germline-derived CDR1 and CDR2 are KGHSH and LQKENI. CDR3 nucleotides: TGTGCCAGCTCACCATCAGCGGGACTAGTAGGTACGCGAGGCTACAATGAGCAGTTCTTC. Translated, it gives CASSPSAGLVGTRGYNEQFF.

The chain recombines TRBV24-1 with TRBJ2-7; 14 nucleotides agree with TRBD2. The J segment lost 8 bases and the V segment lost 5 bases, leaving 13 bases of the junction unmatched. CDR1 and CDR2 (germline): KGHDR, SFDVKD. The CDR3 loop spans 17 amino acids. The DNA for the CDR3 is TGTGCCACCAGTGGGCCGGGGTCCGGGACTAGCGGGAGCAAGCAGTACTTC. Protein: CATSGPGSGTSGSKQYF.

The V gene is TRBV11-2, the J gene TRBJ2-7; D could derive from TRBD1 or TRBD2 (5 bases each). The CDR3 length is 13 residues. Germline CDR1 is SGHAT and CDR2 is FQNNGV. V lost 2 bases and J 13 bases, leaving 18 bases between the germline ends. Here the CDR3 DNA reads TGTGCCAGCAGCTTATTGAGGACATTGGGACCATACTTC. Translating gives CASSLLRTLGPYF.

This clonotype has a handful of counts. CDR3 nucleotides: TGCAGTGTCCCTGCCTTCCACTTGGCTAACTATGGCTACACCTTC. Its protein is CSVPAFHLANYGYTF. The chain is built from TRBV20-1 and TRBJ1-2, with D hard to call. V shed 7 bases and J shed 0 bases, with 18 bases lying between them. CDR1 is DFQATT and CDR2 is SNEGSKA in the germline V gene (reference sequence). CDR3 length equals 15 residues.

This clonotype showed up just a few times. This chain uses TRBV20-1 with TRBJ2-5, with TRBD1 as a possible D gene (6 bases). V was cut by 2 bases and J by 2 bases, with 12 bases left in between. CDR1 is DFQATT, CDR2 SNEGSKA, per germline (reference sequence). CDR3 length: 14 residues. CDR3 in amino acids: CSARNIQGQETQYF. The CDR3 DNA is TGCAGTGCTAGAAACATACAGGGACAAGAGACCCAGTACTTC.

This sequence joins TRBV12-3 or TRBV12-4 and TRBJ2-5; D may be TRBD1 (5 bases). The CDR3 length is 13 residues. Trimming removed 1 base from V and 4 bases from J, with 7 bases in between. Here the CDR3 reads CASSLVGAETQYF. CDR3 nucleotides: TGTGCCAGCAGTTTAGTAGGGGCAGAGACCCAGTACTTC.

This clonotype was recorded at least ten times. The V and J genes are TRBV27 and TRBJ1-1; a weak D match, TRBD1 (6 bases). Trimming took 9 bases from V and 0 from J, leaving 14 bases between them. The germline V gene has CDR1 MNHEY and CDR2 SMNVEV (reference sequence). This CDR3 has 14 amino acids. CDR3 sequence reads: CASSPTGLNTEAFF. The CDR3 bases are TGTGCCAGTAGCCCGACAGGTTTGAACACTGAAGCTTTCTTT.

This clonotype was recorded at least ten times. The chain combines TRBV12-3 or TRBV12-4 with TRBJ2-1, with 9 bases fitting TRBD2. This CDR3 region has 15 residues. After removal of 3 bases from V and 2 bases from J, the junction contained 2 bases not matched to a gene. CDR3: CASSLLAGPYNEQFF. As DNA, the CDR3 is TGTGCCAGCAGTTTGCTAGCGGGGCCCTACAATGAGCAGTTCTTC.

This clonotype was picked up many times. The chain uses TRBV12-3 or TRBV12-4 and TRBJ2-3, with 7 positions matching TRBD2. Germline trimming cut 5 bases from V and 8 bases from J; bases unmatched to any gene: 7. The CDR3 extends over 13 amino acids. The CDR3 spells CASSPGLIGTQYF. CDR3 nucleotides: TGTGCCAGCAGTCCGGGACTAATCGGTACGCAGTATTTT.

V and J are TRBV28 and TRBJ1-1; the D gene is possibly TRBD1 (5 bases). The CDR3 runs 13 residues. V lost 8 bases to trimming and J lost 0 bases, with 10 bases between them. Germline V gene lookup returns CDR1 MDHEN and CDR2 SYDVKM. The CDR3 protein is CASETGMNTEAFF. CDR3 DNA sequence: TGTGCCAGCGAAACAGGTATGAACACTGAAGCTTTCTTT.

This clonotype turned up a few times. This chain connects TRBV20-1 to TRBJ1-1, with a weak D call TRBD1 (5 bases). This CDR3 has 12 amino acids. Trimming took off 2 bases at V and 7 bases at J, with 11 bases between the two ends. Germline CDR1 and CDR2: DFQATT and SNEGSKA (reference sequence). CDR3 sequence: CSARTGFLEAFF. The CDR3 coding sequence is TGCAGTGCTAGAACAGGCTTTCTTGAAGCTTTCTTT.

V gene TRBV14 combines with J gene TRBJ1-2; 8 nucleotides line up with TRBD1. CDR1 SGHDN and CDR2 FVKESK come from the germline V gene. The ends lost 1 base at V and 0 bases at J; junction bases unmatched: 1. CDR3 length: 15 amino acids. DNA of the CDR3: TGTGCCAGCAGCCAAGTGACAGGGGCTAACTATGGCTACACCTTC. Its protein product is CASSQVTGANYGYTF.

The J gene is TRBJ2-2, the V gene TRBV10-3; perhaps TRBD1 as D (6 bases). CDR1 is ENHRY and CDR2 is SYGVKD in the germline V gene. There are 16 residues in the CDR3. The V and J ends lost 3 bases and 6 bases respectively, with 17 bases between them. CDR3 DNA: TGTGCCATCAGTGATTCGGTGACAGGCCCCTCCGGGGAGCTGTTTTTT. Translation gives CAISDSVTGPSGELFF.

This clonotype was picked up a small number of times. V gene TRBV5-1 combines with J gene TRBJ2-7; 10 positions match TRBD1. Germline-derived CDR1 and CDR2 are SGHRS and YFSETQ. This CDR3 has 16 amino acids. The J segment lost 2 bases and the V segment lost 3 bases, leaving 8 bases of the junction unmatched. In nucleotides, the CDR3 is TGCGCCAGCAGCTCACATTCCGGGACAGGGGCCTACGAGCAGTACTTC. This translates into CASSSHSGTGAYEQYF.

In DNA, the CDR3 is TGTGCCAGCGGAAAACTAGGGGGCACAGATACGCAGTATTTT. Its protein is CASGKLGGTDTQYF. The J gene is TRBJ2-3, the V gene TRBV6-1; tentatively, D is TRBD1 or TRBD2 (5 bases each). This CDR3 region has 14 residues. V was clipped by 8 bases and J by 1 base, with 13 bases between them. The germline gives CDR1 MNHNS, CDR2 SASEGT.

The V and J genes are TRBV5-8 and TRBJ2-5; tentatively, D is TRBD1 (6 bases). The CDR3 is 16 amino acids. Germline V CDR1 and CDR2: SGHTS, YDEGEE. V was clipped by 2 bases and J by 2 bases, with 16 bases between them. CDR3 sequence: CASSFYTGHQQETQYF. CDR3 nucleotide sequence: TGTGCCAGCAGCTTTTATACGGGACACCAACAAGAGACCCAGTACTTC. Complete variable domain (other parts from reference TRBV5-8 and TRBJ2-5): EAGVTQSPTHLIKTRGQQATLRCSPISGHTSVYWYQQALGLGLQFLLWYDEGEERNRGNFPPRFSGRQFPNYSSELNVNALELEDSALYLCASSFYTGHQQETQYFGPGTRLLVL.

The chain combines TRBV24-1 with TRBJ2-6; no definite D call. Germline-derived CDR1 and CDR2 are KGHDR and SFDVKD. This CDR3 contains 16 residues. V dropped 5 bases and J dropped 0 bases, with 10 bases sitting between them. This chain's CDR3 is CATSALSRSGANVLTF. In DNA, the CDR3 is TGTGCCACCAGTGCCCTAAGCCGCTCTGGGGCCAACGTCCTGACTTTC.

The J gene is TRBJ1-3, the V gene TRBV5-6; no clear D. Germline V gene lookup returns CDR1 SGHDT and CDR2 YYEEEE. The CDR3 sequence is 15 residues long. V lost 4 bases to trimming and J lost 0 bases, with 11 bases between them. The CDR3 DNA reads as TGTGCCAGCAGCCTCCAACCAAACTCTGGAAACACCATATATTTT. Its translation: CASSLQPNSGNTIYF.

This clonotype was seen a handful of times. V gene TRBV6-5 combines with J gene TRBJ2-3; possible D gene TRBD2, 6 bases. The CDR3 spans 12 residues. V lost 4 bases and J lost 10, with 12 bases in between. CDR1 MNHEY and CDR2 SVGAGI come from the germline V gene. The CDR3 DNA reads as TGTGCCAGCAGTTCGTACCGGGACTCGCAGTATTTT. This encodes CASSSYRDSQYF.

V is TRBV6-2 or TRBV6-3 and J is TRBJ2-7; 14 bases match TRBD2. Germline trimming cut 6 bases from V and 1 base from J; bases unmatched to any gene: 11. Germline values: CDR1 MNHEY, CDR2 SVGEGT. The length of the CDR3 is 18 residues. Written as DNA, the CDR3 is TGTGCCAGCAGGAAATCCGGGACTAGCGGGAGAAGGTCCTACGAGCAGTACTTC. Protein: CASRKSGTSGRRSYEQYF.

This clonotype has a handful of counts. The chain links TRBV5-1 to TRBJ2-2, with D unresolved. The CDR3 spans 14 residues. The V gene lost 2 bases and the J gene lost 0 bases, with 5 bases spanning the gap. Germline CDR1 reads SGHRS; CDR2 reads YFSETQ. CDR3 protein: CASSLRTNTGELFF. In nucleotides, the CDR3 is TGCGCCAGCAGCTTACGAACGAACACCGGGGAGCTGTTTTTT.

This clonotype was seen a few times. The chain couples TRBV12-3 or TRBV12-4 to TRBJ1-2; D is unresolved. The CDR3 runs to 13 residues. V lost 5 bases to trimming and J lost 4 bases, with 11 bases between them. The CDR3 loop is CASSTWLGYGYTF. CDR3 in DNA: TGTGCCAGCAGTACCTGGTTGGGCTATGGCTACACCTTC.

V usage is TRBV20-1 and J usage is TRBJ1-2; D unresolved. The ends were cut back, 0 bases at V and 1 base at J, with 6 bases in the middle. The CDR3 has 13 amino acids. Germline CDR1 reads DFQATT; CDR2 reads SNEGSKA (reference sequence). The CDR3 nucleotides are TGCAGTGCTAGAGATTACAATAACTATGGCTACACCTTC. Protein sequence: CSARDYNNYGYTF.